This T cell receptor (beta chain) comes out of a study of T cell changes during pregnancy in multiple sclerosis. Using immunoSEQ multiplex PCR, the repertoire was profiled, and TCRdb retains in-frame clones only, with some absent. This table holds roughly 35,000 clones, roughly 92% found once. The V gene's germline CDR1 is KGHSH and CDR2 LQKENI. Trimming took off 3 bases at V and 3 bases at J, with 14 bases between the two ends. This CDR3 spans 15 amino acids. This sequence was found in a female donor in good health, enrolled as a control in a pregnancy study. V and J are TRBV18 and TRBJ1-2, with a weak D call TRBD1 (6 bases). This material consisted of CD4+ T cells from peripheral blood mononuclear cells, taken in the third trimester of pregnancy. CDR3 region: CASSPGLYRDYGYTF. The CDR3 nucleotides are TGTGCCAGCTCACCCGGCTTGTACAGGGACTATGGCTACACCTTC.